This TCR beta chain was captured in a study of CXCR3-negative and CXCR3-positive naive CD8 T cells. Study overall: Overall TRB read output was approximately 150 million, and each library contained about 1.5 +/- 0.3 million reads. Whole-study findings and limits: TRB CDR3 properties were used to infer TCR strength, and surface CD5 was comparable between naive subsets. More hydrophobic TRB CDR3s were found in CXCR3-positive naive cells than in CXCR3-negative naive cells. Memory CD8+ cells had much lower diversity, and both naive subsets had comparably high diversity.

UMI-labeled 5' RACE yielded the TRB cDNA libraries. TCRdb reprocessed the 5' RACE reads; each CDR3 protein has one entry and no DNA is given. This sample's table reports 60,000 to 70,000 distinct CDR3 sequences. Germline values: CDR1 ENHRY, CDR2 SYGVKD. This CDR3 is 19 amino acids long. Investigators sorted each CD8+ T cell subset in triplicate, taking under 350,000 cells each time. Of note for this clonotype: Its antigen is unknown.

Material: naive CXCR3+ CD8+ T cells from blood. Subset noted: CD45RO-CCR7+CD27+CD95- naive CD8+ T cells expressing CXCR3 (TNR3+). This chain uses TRBV10-3 with TRBJ1-5. The receptor was derived from a human donor in good health. Some clones in this sample may be carry-over from other donors' samples. The CDR3 loop is CAISESSSGVSYSNQPQHF.